These T cell receptor beta chains were read from a single sample in a study of blood T cells in healthy people across ages. MiXCR, run by TCRdb on the 5' RACE reads, gives a single entry per CDR3 protein. The sample lists about 1.5 million distinct CDR3 sequences, roughly two fifths occurring once. Sequencing used blood. The source is a woman between 18 and 29 years old in good health. CDR3s include the opening cysteine and the closing phenylalanine or tryptophan.

J | V | CDR3
TRBJ2-3 | TRBV12-3/TRBV12-4 | CASSWSGTPPDTQYF
TRBJ2-4 | TRBV7-2 | CASSPPGTRKNIQYF
TRBJ2-5 | TRBV18 | CASSPGDYRQETQYF
TRBJ2-3 | TRBV20-1 | CSARDREASGGTDTQYF
TRBJ2-7 | TRBV6-2/TRBV6-3 | CASSRLTGSYEQYF
TRBJ1-2 | TRBV25-1 | CASSEAGRGFDGYTF
NA | TRBV7-2 | CASSLGSGATTHEQYF
TRBJ2-7 | TRBV7-2 | CASSFFQSYEQYF
TRBJ1-4 | TRBV4-3 | CASSHELREKLFF
TRBJ1-2 | TRBV9 | CASSVDQGPYGYTF
TRBJ2-3 | TRBV9 | CDSSVEGLAVTDTQYF
TRBJ2-7 | TRBV29-1 | CSVEQGGSYEQYF
TRBJ2-7 | TRBV14 | CASDPADSYEQYF
TRBJ2-1 | TRBV10-3 | CAISAGLAENNEQFF
TRBJ2-3 | TRBV28 | CASSFRPQADTQYF
TRBJ2-7 | TRBV5-1 | CASSQLSQGYEQYF
TRBJ2-7 | TRBV9 | CASSEGQASSYEQYF
TRBJ1-2 | TRBV7-9 | CASSSTGSWAGYTF
TRBJ2-1 | TRBV4-3 | CASSQDFGRAAYNEQFF
TRBJ1-3 | TRBV25-1 | CASSEWPGTSGNTIYF
TRBJ1-2 | TRBV10-3 | CAISGEDNCGYTF
TRBJ1-1 | TRBV4-2 | CASSQDEARAGTEAFF
TRBJ2-1 | TRBV29-1 | CSVLRMFYNEQFF
TRBJ1-1 | TRBV20-1 | CSARDIGTEAFF
TRBJ2-1 | TRBV6-1 | CASSRDRHNNEQFF
TRBJ2-2 | TRBV20-1 | CSALRNGELFF
TRBJ1-4 | TRBV27 | CASAQRAWGITNEKLFF
TRBJ1-1 | TRBV5-1 | CASSWEAGGRLVNTEAFF
TRBJ1-4 | TRBV4-3 | CASSTTEGDEKLFF
TRBJ2-4 | TRBV6-5 | CASSHGQGMIQYF
TRBJ2-1 | TRBV9 | CASSPRGSTNNEQFF
TRBJ2-5 | TRBV29-1 | CSVDPEQGVQETQYF
TRBJ2-6 | TRBV4-2 | CASSPQRILGANVLTF
TRBJ1-2 | TRBV5-1 | CASSPFGTEYGYTF
TRBJ2-1 | TRBV21-1 | CASSKVDRTYNEQFF
TRBJ2-3 | TRBV6-2/TRBV6-3 | CASSTLAGGPSDTQYF
TRBJ1-2 | TRBV10-3 | CATRETNYGYTF
TRBJ2-3 | TRBV7-9 | CASSLVSLVADTQYF
TRBJ2-5 | TRBV6-5 | CASSRLAGMYQETQYF
TRBJ2-3 | TRBV13 | CASSLERGRSDTQYF